These T cell receptor beta chains were read from a single sample in a study of cytomegalovirus exposure and HLA in healthy donors. The table came from immunoSEQ multiplex PCR; TCRdb's copy has only in-frame clones and leaves some out. The sample shows around 130,000 clones, approximately 84% of them seen only once. The source material was PBMCs. The receptor source for this set is a boy aged 2 to 10 in good health and CMV-seronegative. The CDR3 runs from the conserved cysteine through the conserved F or W. D genes are given only for firm matches. Size values are once, few and many counts, or a class for expanded clones, and some rows have none.

V gene	D gene	clone size	J gene	CDR3 protein	CDR3 DNA
TRBV30	-	-	TRBJ1-1	CAWSVFPGRNTEAFF	TGTGCCTGGAGTGTCTTTCCCGGGAGGAACACTGAAGCTTTCTTT
TRBV6-1	TRBD2	-	TRBJ2-1	CASSELAAGGRDEQFF	TGTGCCAGCAGCGAATTGGCAGCGGGGGGGCGGGATGAGCAGTTCTTC
TRBV11-3	TRBD2	-	TRBJ2-3	CASSLAGERTDTQYF	TGTGCCAGCAGTTTAGCGGGAGAGAGAACAGATACGCAGTATTTT
TRBV5-6	TRBD1	-	TRBJ1-2	CASSLAFPGQGNYGYTF	TGTGCCAGCAGCTTGGCTTTCCCGGGACAGGGTAACTATGGCTACACCTTC
TRBV5-5	TRBD1	-	TRBJ2-5	CASSLVGTGFKETQYF	TGTGCCAGCAGCTTGGTTGGGACAGGGTTTAAAGAGACCCAGTACTTC
TRBV30	TRBD2	-	TRBJ2-2	CAWSGGLDGTGELFF	TGTGCCTGGAGTGGAGGACTAGATGGAACCGGGGAGCTGTTTTTT
TRBV9	TRBD2	-	TRBJ2-2	CASSTQSSGVNTGELFF	TGTGCCAGCAGCACCCAATCTAGCGGAGTCAACACCGGGGAGCTGTTTTTT
TRBV6-1	TRBD1	few	TRBJ1-4	CAGGTGTGDEKLFF	TGTGCCGGGGGGACCGGGACAGGGGATGAAAAACTGTTTTTT
TRBV4-2	-	once	TRBJ1-1	CASSQDRGSPGGAFF	TGTGCCAGCAGCCAAGACCGGGGGAGCCCCGGAGGAGCTTTCTTT
TRBV12-5	TRBD1	-	TRBJ2-7	CASGLVGGHEQYF	TGTGCTAGTGGTTTGGTAGGGGGCCACGAGCAGTACTTC
TRBV9	-	-	TRBJ2-2	CASSATGGELFF	TGTGCCAGCAGCGCAACAGGGGGGGAGCTGTTTTTT
TRBV27	TRBD1	-	TRBJ1-2	CASSPLGTGGAYGYTF	TGTGCCAGCAGTCCTCTGGGGACAGGGGGAGCATATGGCTACACCTTC
TRBV6-1	-	-	TRBJ2-7	CASSHPRGAWNEQYF	TGTGCCAGCAGTCATCCTCGGGGGGCGTGGAACGAGCAGTACTTC
TRBV7-9	-	-	TRBJ1-1	CASSLAGAPGGAFF	TGTGCCAGCAGCTTAGCGGGGGCTCCCGGAGGCGCTTTCTTT
TRBV27	-	-	TRBJ1-3	CASRPTLSISGNTIYF	TGTGCCAGCAGGCCAACATTGTCAATCTCTGGAAACACCATATATTTT
TRBV5-4	-	-	TRBJ2-2	CASSLEFGRGLNTGELFF	TGTGCCAGCAGCTTGGAATTTGGCAGGGGCCTGAACACCGGGGAGCTGTTTTTT
TRBV5-6	-	-	TRBJ2-3	CASSLYGSSTDTQYF	TGTGCCAGCAGCTTGTATGGCAGTAGCACAGATACGCAGTATTTT
TRBV4-3	-	once	TRBJ1-5	CASSQDLNQPQHF	TGCGCCAGCAGCCAAGATCTTAATCAGCCCCAGCATTTT
TRBV9	-	-	TRBJ2-3	CASTSSRETDTQYF	TGTGCCAGCACGAGCTCCAGGGAAACAGATACGCAGTATTTT
TRBV4-1	-	few	TRBJ1-1	CASSHGPGTEAFF	TGCGCCAGCAGCCATGGCCCAGGGACTGAAGCTTTCTTT
TRBV5-8	-	-	TRBJ1-4	CASSPSATNEKLFF	TGTGCCAGCTCCCCTTCTGCAACTAATGAAAAACTGTTTTTT
TRBV10-3	-	once	TRBJ1-2	CAISEGGVYGYTF	TGTGCCATCAGTGAGGGAGGGGTCTATGGCTACACCTTC
TRBV10-3	TRBD1	few	TRBJ2-1	CANSGQGNEQFF	TGTGCCAATTCAGGACAGGGAAATGAGCAGTTCTTC
TRBV19	TRBD1	-	TRBJ2-1	CASSMGQGADEQFF	TGTGCCAGTAGTATGGGACAGGGGGCCGATGAGCAGTTCTTC
TRBV2	-	-	TRBJ1-1	CASTVLNTEAFF	TGTGCCAGCACTGTTCTGAACACTGAAGCTTTCTTT
TRBV5-4	TRBD2	few	TRBJ2-1	CASSPHSGRSFYNEQFF	TGTGCCAGCAGCCCCCATAGCGGGAGAAGCTTCTACAATGAGCAGTTCTTC
TRBV4-1	TRBD2	-	TRBJ2-1	CASSRTSGRVYNEQFF	TGCGCCAGCAGCCGGACTAGCGGGAGAGTTTACAATGAGCAGTTCTTC
TRBV15	-	-	TRBJ1-1	CATSRAPNTEAFF	TGTGCCACCAGCAGAGCTCCGAACACTGAAGCTTTCTTT
TRBV10-3	-	-	TRBJ1-1	CAIRGQGRNTEAFF	TGTGCCATCAGGGGGCAGGGGCGGAACACTGAAGCTTTCTTT
TRBV11-3	-	-	TRBJ2-3	CASSLGQPTDTQYF	TGTGCCAGCAGCTTAGGACAACCCACAGATACGCAGTATTTT
TRBV4-1	-	-	TRBJ1-1	CASRALRGTEAFF	TGCGCCAGCAGGGCCCTGAGAGGGACTGAAGCTTTCTTT
TRBV6-6	-	-	TRBJ1-5	CASSYKTSYSNQPQHF	TGTGCCAGCAGTTATAAAACATCTTATAGCAATCAGCCCCAGCATTTT
TRBV9	-	-	TRBJ2-4	CASSVGQLAKNIQYF	TGTGCCAGCAGCGTAGGGCAGTTAGCCAAAAACATTCAGTACTTC
TRBV19	-	-	TRBJ1-1	CASSITGVNTEAFF	TGTGCCAGTAGTATAACAGGCGTGAACACTGAAGCTTTCTTT
TRBV12-2	-	-	TRBJ2-1	CASRLAHLSVSILYNEQFF	TGTGCAAGTCGCTTAGCGCACCTTAGCGTATCGATCTTGTACAATGAGCAGTTCTTC
TRBV18	-	-	TRBJ2-3	CASSPNLVAGFSPDTQYF	TGTGCCAGCTCACCAAATTTGGTGGCAGGGTTTTCCCCAGATACGCAGTATTTT
TRBV13	TRBD2	-	TRBJ2-7	CASSSLKRGGLYEQYF	TGTGCCAGCAGCTCTCTAAAGCGGGGGGGCCTGTACGAGCAGTACTTC
TRBV7-9	-	-	TRBJ2-3	CSSSLRPGWIRLTDTQYF	TGTTCCAGCAGCTTAAGGCCTGGGTGGATCCGACTCACAGATACGCAGTATTTT
TRBV19	-	few	TRBJ1-5	CASNLGASNQPQHF	TGTGCCAGTAATTTAGGGGCCAGCAATCAGCCCCAGCATTTT
TRBV5-1	-	-	TRBJ2-7	CASSLRTAYEQYF	TGCGCCAGCAGCTTGCGGACAGCCTACGAGCAGTACTTC
TRBV6-6	TRBD2	-	TRBJ2-5	CASSYSPSGPQETQYF	TGTGCCAGCAGTTACTCCCCTAGCGGGCCCCAAGAGACCCAGTACTTC